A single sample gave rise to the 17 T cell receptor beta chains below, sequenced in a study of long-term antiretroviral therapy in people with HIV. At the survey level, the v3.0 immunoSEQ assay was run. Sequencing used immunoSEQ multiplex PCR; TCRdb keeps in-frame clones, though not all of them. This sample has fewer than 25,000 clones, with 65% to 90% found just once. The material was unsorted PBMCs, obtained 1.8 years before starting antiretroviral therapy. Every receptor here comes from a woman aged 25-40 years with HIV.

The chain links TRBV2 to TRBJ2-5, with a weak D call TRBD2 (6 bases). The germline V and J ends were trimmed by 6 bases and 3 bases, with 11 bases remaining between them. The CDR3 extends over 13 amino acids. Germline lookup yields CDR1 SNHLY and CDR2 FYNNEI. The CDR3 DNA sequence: TGTGCCAGCAGAGAGGAGGGTGAAGAGACCCAGTACTTC. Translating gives CASREEGEETQYF. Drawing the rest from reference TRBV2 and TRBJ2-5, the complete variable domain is EPEVTQTPSHQVTQMGQEVILRCVPISNHLYFYWYRQILGQKVEFLVSFYNNEISEKSEIFDDQFSVERPDGSNFTLKIRSTKLEDSAMYFCASREEGEETQYFGPGTRLLVL.

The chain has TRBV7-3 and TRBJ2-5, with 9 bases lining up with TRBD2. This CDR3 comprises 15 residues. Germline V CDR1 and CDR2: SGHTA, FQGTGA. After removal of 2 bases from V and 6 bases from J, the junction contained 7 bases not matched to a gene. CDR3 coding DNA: TGTGCCAGCAGCTTAGATGGCGGGGGGGCGAAGACCCAGTACTTC. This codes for CASSLDGGGAKTQYF.

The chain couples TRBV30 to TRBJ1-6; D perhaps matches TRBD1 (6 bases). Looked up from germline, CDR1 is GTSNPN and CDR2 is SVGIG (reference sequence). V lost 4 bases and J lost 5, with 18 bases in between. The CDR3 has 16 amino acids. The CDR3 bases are TGTGCCTGGAAGGGGGGGTCCAGGGCGAATAATTCACCCCTCCACTTT. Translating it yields CAWKGGSRANNSPLHF. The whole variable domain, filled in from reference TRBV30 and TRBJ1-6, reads SQTIHQWPATLVQPVGSPLSLECTVEGTSNPNLYWYRQAAGRGLQLLFYSVGIGQISSEVPQNLSASRPQDRQFILSSKKLLLSDSGFYLCAWKGGSRANNSPLHFGNGTRLTVT.

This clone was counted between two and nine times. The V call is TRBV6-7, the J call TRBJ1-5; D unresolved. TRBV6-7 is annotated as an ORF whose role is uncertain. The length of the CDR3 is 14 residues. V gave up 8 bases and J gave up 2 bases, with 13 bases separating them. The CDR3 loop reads CASRRGTGNQPQHF. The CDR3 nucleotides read TGTGCCAGCCGAAGAGGAACTGGCAATCAGCCCCAGCATTTT.

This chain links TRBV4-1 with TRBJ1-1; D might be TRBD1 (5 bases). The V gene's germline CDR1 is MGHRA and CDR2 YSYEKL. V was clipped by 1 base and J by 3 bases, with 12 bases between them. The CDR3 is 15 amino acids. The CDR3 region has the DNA TGCGCCAGCAGCCAAGTTCCGGGAGGGGACACTGAAGCTTTCTTT. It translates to CASSQVPGGDTEAFF.

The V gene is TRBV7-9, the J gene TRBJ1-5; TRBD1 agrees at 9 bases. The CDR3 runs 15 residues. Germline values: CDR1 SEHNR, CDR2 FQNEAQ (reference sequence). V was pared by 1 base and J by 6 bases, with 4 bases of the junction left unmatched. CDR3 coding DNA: TGTGCCAGCAGCTTAGGACAGGGGGTTGCTCAGCCCCAGCATTTT. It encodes CASSLGQGVAQPQHF.

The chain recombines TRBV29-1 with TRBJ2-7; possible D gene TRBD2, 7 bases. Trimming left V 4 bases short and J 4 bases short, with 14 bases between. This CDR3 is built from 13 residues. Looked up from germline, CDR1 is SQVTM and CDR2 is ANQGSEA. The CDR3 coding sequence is TGCAGCGTTGGGGGGGGCGCGGGTTACGAGCAGTACTTC. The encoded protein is CSVGGGAGYEQYF.

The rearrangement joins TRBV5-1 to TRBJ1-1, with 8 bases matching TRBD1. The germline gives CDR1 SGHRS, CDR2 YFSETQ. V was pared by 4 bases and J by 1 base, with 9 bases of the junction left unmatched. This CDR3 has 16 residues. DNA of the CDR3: TGCGCCAGCAGCAGGACAGGGCCTAAAGAGAACACTGAAGCTTTCTTT. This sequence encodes CASSRTGPKENTEAFF.

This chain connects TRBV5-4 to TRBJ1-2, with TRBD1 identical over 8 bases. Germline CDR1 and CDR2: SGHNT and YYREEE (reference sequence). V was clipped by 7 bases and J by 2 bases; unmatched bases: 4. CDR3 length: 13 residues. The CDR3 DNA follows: TGTGCCAGCGGACAGGGCGAAAACTATGGCTACACCTTC. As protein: CASGQGENYGYTF.

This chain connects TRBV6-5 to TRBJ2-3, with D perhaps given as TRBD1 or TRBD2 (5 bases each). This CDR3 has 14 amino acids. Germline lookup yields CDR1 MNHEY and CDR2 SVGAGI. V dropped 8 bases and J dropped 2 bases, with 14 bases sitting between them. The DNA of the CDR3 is TGTGCCAGCTCCCCGGGGCCCTACACAGATACGCAGTATTTT. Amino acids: CASSPGPYTDTQYF.

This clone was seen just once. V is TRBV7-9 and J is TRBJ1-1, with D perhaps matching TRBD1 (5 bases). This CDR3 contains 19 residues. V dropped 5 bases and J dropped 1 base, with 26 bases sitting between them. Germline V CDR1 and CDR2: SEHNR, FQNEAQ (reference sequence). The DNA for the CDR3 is TGTGCCAGCAGCCAGACTCCGTCGATTCACAGGCAGACGAACACTGAAGCTTTCTTT. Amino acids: CASSQTPSIHRQTNTEAFF.

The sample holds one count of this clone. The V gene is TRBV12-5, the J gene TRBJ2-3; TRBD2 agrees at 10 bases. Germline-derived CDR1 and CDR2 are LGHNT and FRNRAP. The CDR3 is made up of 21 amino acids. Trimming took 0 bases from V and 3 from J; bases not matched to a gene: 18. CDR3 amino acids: CASGLVWDSGGSRTLTDTQYF. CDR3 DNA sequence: TGTGCTAGTGGTTTGGTATGGGATAGCGGGGGGTCCAGAACTCTTACAGATACGCAGTATTTT. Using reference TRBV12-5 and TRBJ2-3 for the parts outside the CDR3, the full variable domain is DARVTQTPRHKVTEMGQEVTMRCQPILGHNTVFWYRQTMMQGLELLAYFRNRAPLDDSGMPKDRFSAEMPDATLATLKIQPSEPRDSAVYFCASGLVWDSGGSRTLTDTQYFGPGTRLTVL.

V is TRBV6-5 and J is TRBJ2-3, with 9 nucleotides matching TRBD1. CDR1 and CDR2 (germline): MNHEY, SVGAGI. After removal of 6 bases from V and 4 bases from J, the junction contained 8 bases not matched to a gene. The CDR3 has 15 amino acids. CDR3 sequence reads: CASRDRDRVADTQYF. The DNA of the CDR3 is TGTGCCAGCAGGGACCGGGACAGGGTCGCAGATACGCAGTATTTT.

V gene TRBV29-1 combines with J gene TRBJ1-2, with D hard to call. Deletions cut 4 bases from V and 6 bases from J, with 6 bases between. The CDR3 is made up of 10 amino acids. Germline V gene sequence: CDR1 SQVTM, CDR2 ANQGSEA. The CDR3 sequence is CSVVVDGYTF. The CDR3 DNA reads TGCAGCGTTGTTGTAGATGGCTACACCTTC.

The CDR3 DNA is TGTGCCAGCAGCTACGGACAGAGCACAGATACGCAGTATTTT. Encoded protein: CASSYGQSTDTQYF. The genes are TRBV7-7 and TRBJ2-3, with TRBD1 as a possible D gene (6 bases). Germline assignment: CDR1 SSHAT and CDR2 FNYEAQ (reference sequence). Trimming left V 4 bases short and J 0 bases short, with 8 bases between. This CDR3 contains 14 residues.

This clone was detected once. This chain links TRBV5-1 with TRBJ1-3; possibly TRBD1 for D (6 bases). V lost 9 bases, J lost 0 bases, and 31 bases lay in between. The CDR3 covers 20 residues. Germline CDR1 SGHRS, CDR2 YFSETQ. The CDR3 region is CATRGSGGRDTSYSGNTIYF. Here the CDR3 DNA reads TGCGCCACCAGGGGCTCTGGCGGCCGGGACACCTCTTACTCTGGAAACACCATATATTTT. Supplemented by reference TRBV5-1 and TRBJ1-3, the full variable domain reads KAGVTQTPRYLIKTRGQQVTLSCSPISGHRSVSWYQQTPGQGLQFLFEYFSETQRNKGNFPGRFSGRQFSNSRSEMNVSTLELGDSALYLCATRGSGGRDTSYSGNTIYFGEGSWLTVV.

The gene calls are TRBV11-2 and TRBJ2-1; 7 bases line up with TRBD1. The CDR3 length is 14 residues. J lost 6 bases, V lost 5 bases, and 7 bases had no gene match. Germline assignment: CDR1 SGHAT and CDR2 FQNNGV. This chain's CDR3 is CASSVDRRLNEQFF. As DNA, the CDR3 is TGTGCCAGCAGCGTGGACAGGAGGCTCAATGAGCAGTTCTTC.